The 16 T cell receptor beta chains given below trace back to one sample, sequenced in a study of cytomegalovirus exposure and HLA in healthy donors. PCR used 60 Vbeta primers and 13 Jbeta primers. The protocol was immunoSEQ multiplex PCR, while the TCRdb copy is restricted to in-frame clones and leaves out a portion. The sample includes under 200,000 clones, almost 80% of them seen just once. Sequenced: PBMCs. The receptors shown here come from a man between 25 and 39 years old in good health and CMV-seronegative.

Remarks on this clone: One end of the junction fails to match germline, which may point to a read error. The chain has TRBV7-7 and TRBJ2-5, with D unclear. CDR1 is SSHAT, CDR2 FNYEAQ, per germline (reference sequence). The CDR3 contains 13 residues. CDR3 loop: CASSFPSQETQYF. CDR3 DNA sequence: TGTGCTAGCAGCTTCCCCAGCCAAGAGACCCAGTACTTC. The full variable domain, in which reference TRBV7-7 and TRBJ2-5 provide the parts outside the CDR3, is GAGVSQSPRYKVTKRGQDVTLRCDPISSHATLYWYQQALGQGPEFLTYFNYEAQPDKSGLPSDRFSAERPEGSISTLTIQRTEQRDSAMYRCASSFPSQETQYFGPGTRLLVL.

The gene calls are TRBV5-6 and TRBJ2-7; TRBD2 is a possible D gene (5 bases). Germline-derived CDR1 and CDR2 are SGHDT and YYEEEE. Trimming took off 5 bases at V and 4 bases at J, with 10 bases between the two ends. The CDR3 spans 12 residues. The CDR3 DNA follows: TGTGCCAGCAGTCGGGAATCTTACGAGCAGTACTTC. This codes for CASSRESYEQYF.

This clone was counted between two and nine times. The chain has TRBV7-9 and TRBJ1-2; the match to TRBD1 covers 9 bases. This CDR3 has 13 amino acids. Germline V gene data show CDR1 as SEHNR and CDR2 as FQNEAQ (reference sequence). Losses at the gene ends were 3 bases for V and 7 bases for J; bases not matched to a gene: 3. The DNA for the CDR3 is TGTGCCAGCAGCTTGCCGGGACAGGGTGGCTACACCTTC. Amino acids: CASSLPGQGGYTF. The full variable domain, in which reference TRBV7-9 and TRBJ1-2 provide the parts outside the CDR3, is DTGVSQNPRHKITKRGQNVTFRCDPISEHNRLYWYRQTLGQGPEFLTYFQNEAQLEKSRLLSDRFSAERPKGSFSTLEIQRTEQGDSAMYLCASSLPGQGGYTFGSGTRLTVV.

The J gene is TRBJ1-3, the V gene TRBV30; no reliable D call. V was pared by 0 bases and J by 2 bases, with 8 bases between. The CDR3 runs to 14 residues. CDR1 and CDR2 (germline): GTSNPN, SVGIG (reference sequence). The CDR3 sequence is CAWSVTATGNTIYF. CDR3 DNA: TGTGCCTGGAGTGTAACAGCAACTGGAAACACCATATATTTT.

CDR3 in amino acids: CAWSSGRGYEQYF. The CDR3 nucleotides read TGTGCCTGGAGTAGCGGGAGGGGCTACGAGCAGTACTTC. The rearrangement uses TRBV30 and TRBJ2-7, with TRBD2 matching over 10 bases. There are 13 residues in the CDR3. Per germline, CDR1 GTSNPN and CDR2 SVGIG (reference sequence). V was clipped by 2 bases and J by 3 bases; unmatched bases: 1.

The genes are TRBV7-2 and TRBJ2-5, with TRBD2 matching 10 bases. The CDR3 extends over 14 amino acids. Germline-derived CDR1 and CDR2 are SGHTA and FQGNSA. V shed 3 bases and J 2 bases; nucleotides not matched to a gene: 0. CDR3 sequence (DNA): TGTGCCAGCAGCTTTAGCGGGGGGCAAGAGACCCAGTACTTC. As protein: CASSFSGGQETQYF.

In this sample, this clone turned up once. The chain is built from TRBV27 and TRBJ1-1; D is ambiguous. The length of the CDR3 is 13 residues. Trimming took off 8 bases at V and 1 base at J, with 11 bases between the two ends. Germline V CDR1 and CDR2: MNHEY, SMNVEV (reference sequence). CDR3 region: CASESTENTEAFF. CDR3 nucleotide sequence: TGTGCCAGCGAATCAACAGAGAACACTGAAGCTTTCTTT.

This clone was seen just once. V usage is TRBV9 and J usage is TRBJ2-7; D might be TRBD2 (6 bases). V lost 6 bases, J lost 0 bases, and 22 bases lay in between. Per the germline V gene, CDR1 is SGDLS and CDR2 is YYNGEE. The CDR3 covers 17 residues. Here the CDR3 DNA reads TGTGCCAGCATCGCAGGGTTAGCGGCAATGCGCTCCTACGAGCAGTACTTC. Translated, it gives CASIAGLAAMRSYEQYF.

The J gene is TRBJ1-5, the V gene TRBV28, with TRBD1 matching 8 bases. The CDR3 loop spans 17 amino acids. V gave up 2 bases and J gave up 0 bases; unmatched junction bases: 6. CDR1 and CDR2 (germline): MDHEN, SYDVKM. DNA of the CDR3: TGTGCCAGCAGTTTAGGTCAGGGGGCTAATAGCAATCAGCCCCAGCATTTT. Its protein product is CASSLGQGANSNQPQHF.

V and J are TRBV4-1 and TRBJ2-7; TRBD1 agrees at 9 bases. The germline V gene has CDR1 MGHRA and CDR2 YSYEKL. J gave up 7 bases and V 1 base, and 11 bases lay outside the gene matches. The CDR3 length is 16 residues. CDR3 loop: CASSQGPGTGSQEQYF. The CDR3 nucleotides are TGCGCCAGCAGCCAAGGCCCCGGGACAGGGTCCCAAGAGCAGTACTTC.

This clone has a single count. The chain uses TRBV10-3 and TRBJ2-7, with 10 bases aligning to TRBD2. Germline CDR1 and CDR2: ENHRY and SYGVKD. V trimming: 4 bases; J trimming: 2 bases; junction bases outside the gene matches: 5. This CDR3 spans 15 amino acids. The CDR3, as DNA: TGTGCCATCAGTGGCCGTCTAGCGGGGGCCTACGAGCAGTACTTC. As protein: CAISGRLAGAYEQYF.

The chain carries TRBV5-1 and TRBJ2-7; 7 nucleotides align to TRBD2. V lost 4 bases, J lost 0 bases, and 7 bases stayed unmatched. Germline values: CDR1 SGHRS, CDR2 YFSETQ. The CDR3 sequence is 15 residues long. The CDR3 region is CASSPGTTSSYEQYF. The DNA for the CDR3 is TGCGCCAGCAGCCCCGGGACTACCAGCTCCTACGAGCAGTACTTC.

This chain uses TRBV11-2 with TRBJ1-2, with no clear D. Germline V gives CDR1 SGHAT, CDR2 FQNNGV. This CDR3 is 13 amino acids long. V dropped 3 bases and J dropped 2 bases, with 7 bases sitting between them. Here the CDR3 reads CASSFQKNYGYTF. CDR3 nucleotide sequence: TGTGCCAGCAGCTTCCAGAAAAACTATGGCTACACCTTC.

The chain carries TRBV9 and TRBJ1-1; tentatively, D is TRBD1 (5 bases). Trimming left V 3 bases short and J 0 bases short, with 9 bases between. Germline V gene data show CDR1 as SGDLS and CDR2 as YYNGEE. CDR3 size: 14 residues. CDR3 nucleotides: TGTGCCAGCAGCGCGGGGGGATTGAACACTGAAGCTTTCTTT. Translated, it gives CASSAGGLNTEAFF. Full variable domain (rest looked up from reference TRBV9 and TRBJ1-1): DSGVTQTPKHLITATGQRVTLRCSPRSGDLSVYWYQQSLDQGLQFLIQYYNGEERAKGNILERFSAQQFPDLHSELNLSSLELGDSALYFCASSAGGLNTEAFFGQGTRLTVV.

The chain combines TRBV7-9 with TRBJ2-7; 7 bases fit TRBD1. The V segment lost 5 bases and the J segment 0 bases; nucleotides outside the gene matches: 7. CDR3 size: 15 residues. Germline V CDR1 and CDR2: SEHNR, FQNEAQ (reference sequence). This CDR3 reads CASSPRRTGSYEQYF. CDR3 DNA: TGTGCCAGCAGCCCCCGTCGGACAGGCTCCTACGAGCAGTACTTC.

The rearrangement uses TRBV4-2 and TRBJ1-5; tentative D call: TRBD1 (6 bases). CDR3 length: 15 amino acids. Germline CDR1 is LGHNA and CDR2 is YNFKEQ. Trimming stripped 5 bases from V and 2 bases from J, with 13 bases between. The CDR3 loop is CASSGKAGGNQPQHF. CDR3 DNA: TGTGCCAGCAGCGGAAAAGCAGGGGGCAATCAGCCCCAGCATTTT.